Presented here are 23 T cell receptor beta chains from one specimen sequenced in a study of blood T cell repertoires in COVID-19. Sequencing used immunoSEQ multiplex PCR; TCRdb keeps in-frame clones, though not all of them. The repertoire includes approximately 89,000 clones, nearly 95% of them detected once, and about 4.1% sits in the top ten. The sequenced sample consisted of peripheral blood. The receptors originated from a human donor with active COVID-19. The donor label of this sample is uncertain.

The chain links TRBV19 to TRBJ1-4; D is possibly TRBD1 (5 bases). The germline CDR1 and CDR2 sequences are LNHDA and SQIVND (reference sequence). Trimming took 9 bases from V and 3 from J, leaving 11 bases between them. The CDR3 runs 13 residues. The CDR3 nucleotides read TGTGCCAGCGGGCAGGGATCTAATGAAAAACTGTTTTTT. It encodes CASGQGSNEKLFF.

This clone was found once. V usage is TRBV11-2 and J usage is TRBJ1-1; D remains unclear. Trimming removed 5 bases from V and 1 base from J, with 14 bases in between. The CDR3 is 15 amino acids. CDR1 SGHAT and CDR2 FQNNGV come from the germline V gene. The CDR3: CASSPTHTANTEAFF. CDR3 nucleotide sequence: TGTGCCAGCAGCCCAACCCACACAGCGAACACTGAAGCTTTCTTT.

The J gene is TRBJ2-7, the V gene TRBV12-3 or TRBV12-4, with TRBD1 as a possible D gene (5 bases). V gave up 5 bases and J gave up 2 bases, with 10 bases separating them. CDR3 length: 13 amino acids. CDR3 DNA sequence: TGTGCCAGCAGTCACGACAGCGCCTACGAGCAGTACTTC. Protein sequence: CASSHDSAYEQYF.

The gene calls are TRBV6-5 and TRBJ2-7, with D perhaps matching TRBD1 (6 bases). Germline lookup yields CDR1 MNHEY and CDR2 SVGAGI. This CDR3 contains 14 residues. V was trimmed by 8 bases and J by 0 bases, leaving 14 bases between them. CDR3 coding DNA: TGTGCCAGCGGACCTGACAGGACCTCCTACGAGCAGTACTTC. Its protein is CASGPDRTSYEQYF.

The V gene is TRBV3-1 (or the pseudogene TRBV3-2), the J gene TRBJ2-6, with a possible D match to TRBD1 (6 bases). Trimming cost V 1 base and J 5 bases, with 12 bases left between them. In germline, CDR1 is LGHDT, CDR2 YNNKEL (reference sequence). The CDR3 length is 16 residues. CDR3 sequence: CASSQGPTGRANVLTF. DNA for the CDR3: TGTGCCAGCAGCCAAGGCCCCACAGGGCGGGCCAACGTCCTGACTTTC.

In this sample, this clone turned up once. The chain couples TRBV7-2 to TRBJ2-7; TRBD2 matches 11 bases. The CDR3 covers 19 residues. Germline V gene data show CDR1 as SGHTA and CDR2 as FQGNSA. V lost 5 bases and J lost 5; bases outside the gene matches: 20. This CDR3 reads CASSPLGSSGRSPTDEQYF. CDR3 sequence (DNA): TGTGCCAGCAGCCCCTTGGGGTCTAGCGGGAGGTCCCCTACTGACGAGCAGTACTTC.

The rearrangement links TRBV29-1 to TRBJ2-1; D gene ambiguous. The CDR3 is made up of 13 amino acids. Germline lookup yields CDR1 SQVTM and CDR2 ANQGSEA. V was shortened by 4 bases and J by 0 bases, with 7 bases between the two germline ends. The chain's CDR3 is CSVGSSSYNEQFF. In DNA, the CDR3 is TGCAGCGTTGGAAGTAGCTCCTACAATGAGCAGTTCTTC.

CDR3 bases: TGTGCCAGCTCACCACGGTCGGACTATGGCTACACCTTC. Its translation is CASSPRSDYGYTF. This chain uses TRBV18 with TRBJ1-2; no firm D call. V lost 1 base to trimming and J lost 3 bases, with 6 bases between them. The length of the CDR3 is 13 residues. CDR1 and CDR2 from the germline V gene are KGHSH and LQKENI.

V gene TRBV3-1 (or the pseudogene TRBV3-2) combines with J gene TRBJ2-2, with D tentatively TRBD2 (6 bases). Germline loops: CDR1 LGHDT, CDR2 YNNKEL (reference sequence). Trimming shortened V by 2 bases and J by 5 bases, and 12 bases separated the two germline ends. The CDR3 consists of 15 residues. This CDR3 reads CASSQRLVVTGELFF. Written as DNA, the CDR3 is TGTGCCAGCAGCCAACGACTAGTAGTAACCGGGGAGCTGTTTTTT.

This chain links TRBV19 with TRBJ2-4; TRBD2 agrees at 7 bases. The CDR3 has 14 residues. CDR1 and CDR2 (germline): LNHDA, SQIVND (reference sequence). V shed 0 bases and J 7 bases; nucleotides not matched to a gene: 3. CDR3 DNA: TGTGCCAGTAGTATAGAGGGGGGGGAGAACATTCAGTACTTC. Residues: CASSIEGGENIQYF.

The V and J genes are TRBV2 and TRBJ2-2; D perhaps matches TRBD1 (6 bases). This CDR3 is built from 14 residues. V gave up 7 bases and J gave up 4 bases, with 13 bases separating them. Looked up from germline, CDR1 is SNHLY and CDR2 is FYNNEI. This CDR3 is CASTKQGTTGELFF. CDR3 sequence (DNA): TGTGCCAGCACTAAACAGGGAACCACCGGGGAGCTGTTTTTT.

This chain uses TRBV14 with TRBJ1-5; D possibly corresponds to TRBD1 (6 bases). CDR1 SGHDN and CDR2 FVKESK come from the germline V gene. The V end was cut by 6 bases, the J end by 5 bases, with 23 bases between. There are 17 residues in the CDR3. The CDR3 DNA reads TGTGCCAGCAGGGCGACAGGTAGGGATCGTTGGGATCAGCCCCAGCATTTT. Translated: CASRATGRDRWDQPQHF.

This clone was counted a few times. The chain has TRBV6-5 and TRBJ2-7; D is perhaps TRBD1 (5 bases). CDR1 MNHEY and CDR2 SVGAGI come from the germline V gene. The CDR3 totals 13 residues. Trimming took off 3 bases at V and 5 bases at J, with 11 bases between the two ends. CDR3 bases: TGTGCCAGCAGTTATCGCCCCAGGGACGAGCAGTACTTC. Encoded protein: CASSYRPRDEQYF.

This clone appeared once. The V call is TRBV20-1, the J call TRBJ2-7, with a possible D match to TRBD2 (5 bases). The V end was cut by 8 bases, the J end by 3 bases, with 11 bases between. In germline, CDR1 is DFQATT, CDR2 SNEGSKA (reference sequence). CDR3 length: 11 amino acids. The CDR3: CSYLRGYEQYF. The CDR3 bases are TGCAGTTACCTCCGGGGCTACGAGCAGTACTTC.

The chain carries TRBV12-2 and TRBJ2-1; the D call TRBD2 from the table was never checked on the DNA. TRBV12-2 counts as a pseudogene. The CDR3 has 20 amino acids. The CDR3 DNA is TGTGCAAGTCGCTTAGCTCCAGGACTAGCGGGACGTGGTCCTAACAATGAGCAGTTCTTC. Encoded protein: CASRLAPGLAGRGPNNEQFF.

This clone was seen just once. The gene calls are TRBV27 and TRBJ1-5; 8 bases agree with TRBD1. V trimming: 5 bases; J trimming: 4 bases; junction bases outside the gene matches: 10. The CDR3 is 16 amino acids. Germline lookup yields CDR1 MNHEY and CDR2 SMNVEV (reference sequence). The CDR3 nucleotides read TGTGCCAGCAGTGATACCGGGACAGGAGGAAATCAGCCCCAGCATTTT. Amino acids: CASSDTGTGGNQPQHF.

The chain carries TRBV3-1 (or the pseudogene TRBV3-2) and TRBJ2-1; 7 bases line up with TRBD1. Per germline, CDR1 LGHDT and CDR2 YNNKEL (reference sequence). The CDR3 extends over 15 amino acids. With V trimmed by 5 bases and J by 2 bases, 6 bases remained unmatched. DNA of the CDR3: TGTGCCAGCAGCAGGGACAGCATAACCTACAATGAGCAGTTCTTC. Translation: CASSRDSITYNEQFF.

This CDR3 is CASSPDRGQFF. In nucleotides, the CDR3 is TGTGCCAGCTCACCAGATAGGGGGCAGTTCTTC. The chain carries TRBV18 and TRBJ2-1; D is perhaps TRBD1 (5 bases). Germline V lookup: CDR1 KGHSH, CDR2 LQKENI. The CDR3 sequence is 11 residues long. V lost 2 bases, J lost 12 bases, and 8 bases lay in between.

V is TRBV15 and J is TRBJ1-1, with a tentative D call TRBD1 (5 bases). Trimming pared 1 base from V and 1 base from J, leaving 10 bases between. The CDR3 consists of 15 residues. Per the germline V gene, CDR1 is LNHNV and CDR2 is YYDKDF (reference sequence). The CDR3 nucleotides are TGTGCCACCAGCAGAGCGGACACCCCGAACACTGAAGCTTTCTTT. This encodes CATSRADTPNTEAFF.

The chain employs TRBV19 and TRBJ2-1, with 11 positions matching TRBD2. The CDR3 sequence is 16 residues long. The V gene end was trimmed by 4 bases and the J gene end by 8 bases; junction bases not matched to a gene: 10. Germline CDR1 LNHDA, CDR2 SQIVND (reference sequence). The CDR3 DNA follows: TGTGCCAGTAGTACCCTAGCGGGAGGAAAAATCTATGAGCAGTTCTTC. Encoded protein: CASSTLAGGKIYEQFF.

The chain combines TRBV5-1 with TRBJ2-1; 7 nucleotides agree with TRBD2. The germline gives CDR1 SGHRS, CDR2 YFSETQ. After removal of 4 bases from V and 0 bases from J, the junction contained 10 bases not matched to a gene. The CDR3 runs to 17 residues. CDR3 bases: TGCGCCAGCAGCCTGGACGTGGGGGGGAGCTCCTACAATGAGCAGTTCTTC. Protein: CASSLDVGGSSYNEQFF. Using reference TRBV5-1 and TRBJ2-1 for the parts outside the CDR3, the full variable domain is KAGVTQTPRYLIKTRGQQVTLSCSPISGHRSVSWYQQTPGQGLQFLFEYFSETQRNKGNFPGRFSGRQFSNSRSEMNVSTLELGDSALYLCASSLDVGGSSYNEQFFGPGTRLTVL.

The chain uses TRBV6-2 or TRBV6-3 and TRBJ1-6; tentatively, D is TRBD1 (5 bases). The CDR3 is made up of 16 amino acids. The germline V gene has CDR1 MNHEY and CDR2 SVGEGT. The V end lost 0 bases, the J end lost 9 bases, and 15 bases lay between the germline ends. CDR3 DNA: TGTGCCAGCAGTTACTCGATCGGGGGGAAAACTTCACCCCTCCACTTT. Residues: CASSYSIGGKTSPLHF.

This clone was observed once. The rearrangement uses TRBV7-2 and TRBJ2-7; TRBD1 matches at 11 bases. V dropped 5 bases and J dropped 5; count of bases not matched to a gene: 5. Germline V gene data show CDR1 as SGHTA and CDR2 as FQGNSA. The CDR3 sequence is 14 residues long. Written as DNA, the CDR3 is TGTGCCAGCAGCCCGGACAGGGGGCGCGACGAGCAGTACTTC. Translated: CASSPDRGRDEQYF.